This T cell receptor beta chain was profiled in a study of CD8+CD57+ T cells in acquired aplastic anemia. The TCR beta profiling, which covered VDJ combination and CDR3 sequence, was carried out using genomic DNA as the template. TCRdb reprocessed the reads via MiXCR and lists one record per CDR3 protein. In the table there are roughly 130,000 distinct CDR3 sequences, around 50% of which are singletons. The germline V gene has CDR1 SNHLY and CDR2 FYNNEI. The CDR3 is 14 residues long. The V end was cut by 4 bases, the J end by 10 bases, with 14 bases between. With regard to this clonotype: Its antigen is undetermined.

Study-wide results and limits: Patients shared around 30 CD8+ CDR3 sequences with controls.

This chain links TRBV2 with TRBJ1-6, with D perhaps TRBD1 (6 bases). Source material: sorted CD4+, CD8+, or CD8+CD57+ T cells (not recorded which) from PBMCs. The receptor was isolated from a human donor in good health, serving as a control. The CDR3 DNA follows: TGTGCCAGCAGTGCACGCAGGGGAAACTCACCCCTCCACTTT. Protein product: CASSARRGNSPLHF.